The present entry profiles one TCR beta chain with its context. This CDR3 is built from 20 residues. Trimming at V came to 0 bases and at J to 0 bases, leaving 9 bases not matched to a gene. Germline values: CDR1 LNHDA, CDR2 SQIVND (reference sequence). The data originate from a study of human thymus T cells. The sample donors, healthy Finnish infants, were having corrective surgery for congenital heart defects. All available leukocytes, rather than a set cell count, yielded the blood DNA. Assay: immunoSEQ multiplex PCR; the TCRdb copy retains only in-frame clones and omits some. This repertoire shows about 46,000 clones, approximately 95% found once; its top ten account for 0.15% to 0.2%.

Sequenced sample: blood. The chain links TRBV19 to TRBJ2-6; 9 nucleotides agree with TRBD1. The TCR originated in a girl younger than two with a congenital heart defect but otherwise immunologically healthy. The CDR3 nucleotides read TGTGCCAGTAGTATAGAAATTGCCGGGACAGGGTTCTCTGGGGCCAACGTCCTGACTTTC. Its protein is CASSIEIAGTGFSGANVLTF.